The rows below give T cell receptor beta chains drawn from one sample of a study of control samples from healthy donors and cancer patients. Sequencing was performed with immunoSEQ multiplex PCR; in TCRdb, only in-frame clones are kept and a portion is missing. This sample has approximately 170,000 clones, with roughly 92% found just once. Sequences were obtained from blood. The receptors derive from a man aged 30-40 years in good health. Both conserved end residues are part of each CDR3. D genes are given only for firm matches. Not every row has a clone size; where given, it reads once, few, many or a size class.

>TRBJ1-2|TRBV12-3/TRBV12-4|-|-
CASSFGGPDGYTF
TGTGCCAGCAGTTTTGGGGGACCCGATGGCTACACCTTC
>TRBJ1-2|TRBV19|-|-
CASSDTGMNYGYTF
TGTGCCAGTAGTGACACCGGGATGAACTATGGCTACACCTTC
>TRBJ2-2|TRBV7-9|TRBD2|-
CASSPYRGLAIGELFF
TGTGCCAGCAGCCCGTACCGGGGACTAGCGATTGGGGAGCTGTTTTTT
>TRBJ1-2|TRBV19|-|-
CASSMTNTGTYGYTF
TGTGCCAGTAGTATGACCAATACAGGGACCTATGGCTACACCTTC
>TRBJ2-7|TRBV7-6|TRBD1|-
CASSPPGQILEQYF
TGTGCCAGCAGCCCGCCGGGACAGATTCTAGAGCAGTACTTC
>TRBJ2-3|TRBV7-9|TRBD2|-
CASSFLLAGGESTDTQYF
TGTGCCAGCAGCTTTTTACTAGCGGGGGGAGAGAGCACAGATACGCAGTATTTT
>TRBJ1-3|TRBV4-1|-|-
CASSHGRWGSGNTIYF
TGCGCCAGCAGCCACGGGCGATGGGGTTCTGGAAACACCATATATTTT
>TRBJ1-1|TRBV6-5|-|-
CASSYRADTEAFF
TGTGCCAGCAGCTACAGGGCGGACACTGAAGCTTTCTTT
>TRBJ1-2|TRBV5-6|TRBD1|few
CASSSIQGIGYGYTF
TGTGCCAGCAGCTCAATACAGGGGATAGGCTATGGCTACACCTTC
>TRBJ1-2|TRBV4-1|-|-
CASSQDPGANYGYTF
TGCGCCAGCAGCCAAGATCCGGGGGCGAACTATGGCTACACCTTC
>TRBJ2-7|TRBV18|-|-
CASSPDKSAYEQYF
TGTGCCAGCTCACCAGACAAATCCGCCTACGAGCAGTACTTC
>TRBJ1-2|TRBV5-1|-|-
CASSLSGPATASYGYTF
TGCGCCAGCAGCTTGAGCGGGCCAGCCACCGCATCCTATGGCTACACCTTC
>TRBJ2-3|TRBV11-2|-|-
CASSSRLGDTQYF
TGTGCCAGCAGCTCTCGGCTGGGGGATACGCAGTATTTT
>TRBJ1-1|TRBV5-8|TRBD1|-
CASSPGRGTGERGTEAFF
TGTGCCAGCAGCCCGGGGCGGGGGACAGGGGAGAGGGGCACTGAAGCTTTCTTT
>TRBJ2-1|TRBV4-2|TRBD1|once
CASSPVTGGLFNEQFF
TGTGCCAGCAGCCCCGTTACAGGGGGGCTGTTTAATGAGCAGTTCTTC
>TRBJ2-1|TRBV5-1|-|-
CASSRDSAVNEQFF
TGCGCCAGCAGCCGTGACTCCGCGGTCAATGAGCAGTTCTTC
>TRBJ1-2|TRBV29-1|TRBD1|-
CSARQGAGGYTF
TGCAGCGCCCGACAGGGGGCGGGGGGCTACACCTTC
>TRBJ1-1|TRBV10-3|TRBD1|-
CAIKGQFNTEAFF
TGTGCCATAAAGGGACAGTTTAACACTGAAGCTTTCTTT
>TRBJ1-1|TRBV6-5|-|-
CASSYSAENTEAFF
TGTGCCAGCAGTTACTCCGCGGAGAACACTGAAGCTTTCTTT
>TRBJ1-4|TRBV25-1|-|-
CASSESRYNEKLFF
TGTGCCAGCAGTGAATCCAGGTATAATGAAAAACTGTTTTTT
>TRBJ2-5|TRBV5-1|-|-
CASSLGYSFQETQYF
TGCGCCAGCAGCTTGGGCTATTCTTTCCAAGAGACCCAGTACTTC
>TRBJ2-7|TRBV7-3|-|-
CAWGLASSYEQYF
TGTGCCTGGGGGCTAGCGAGCTCCTACGAGCAGTACTTC
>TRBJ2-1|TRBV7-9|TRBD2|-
CASRMGLAGFNEQFF
TGTGCCAGCAGAATGGGACTAGCGGGATTCAATGAGCAGTTCTTC
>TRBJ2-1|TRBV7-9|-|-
CASSLVSAGSYNEQFF
TGTGCCAGCAGCTTAGTTTCGGCGGGATCCTACAATGAGCAGTTCTTC
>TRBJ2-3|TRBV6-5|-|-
CASTRASGTQYF
TGTGCCAGCACTAGGGCCTCGGGTACGCAGTATTTT
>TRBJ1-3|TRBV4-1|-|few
CASSQVSERGNTIYF
TGCGCCAGCAGCCAAGTTTCCGAAAGAGGAAACACCATATATTTT
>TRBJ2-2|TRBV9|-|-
CASSVGGGELFF
TGTGCCAGCAGCGTAGGGGGCGGGGAGCTGTTTTTT
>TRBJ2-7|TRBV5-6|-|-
CASSVGRQTYEQYF
TGTGCCAGCAGCGTCGGGCGACAGACCTACGAGCAGTACTTC
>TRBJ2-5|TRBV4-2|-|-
CASSQDRGLEETQYF
TGTGCCAGCAGCCAAGATCGGGGACTCGAAGAGACCCAGTACTTC
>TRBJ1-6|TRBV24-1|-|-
CATGGGAGGRYSPLHF
TGTGCCACCGGGGGTGGGGCCGGGGGGAGGTATTCACCCCTCCACTTT
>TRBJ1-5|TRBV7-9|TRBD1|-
CASSLTGDNQPQHF
TGTGCCAGCAGCTTAACAGGGGACAATCAGCCCCAGCATTTT
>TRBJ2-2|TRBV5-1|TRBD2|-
CASSPYSGDTGELFF
TGCGCCAGCAGCCCTTACAGCGGGGACACCGGGGAGCTGTTTTTT
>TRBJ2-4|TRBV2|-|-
CASREGHLAKNIQYF
TGTGCCAGCAGGGAAGGACACCTAGCCAAAAACATTCAGTACTTC